The present TCR beta chain was sequenced within a study of naive and memory T cell subsets (dated by TCRdb to about 2017). Background on the whole study: According to the figure summarizing the samples, there were around ten blood donors, 7 tuberculin skin test biopsies and 3 saline control biopsies. PCR2 was typically performed as a SYBR Green qPCR that was stopped at a set threshold, although end-point PCR (roughly 6 cycles) could be used instead for low-input samples.

Libraries came from UMI-ligation and nested PCR. Four rounds of PCR, run with the SP2 primer together with nested alpha and beta constant region primers, were used to amplify the ligated cDNA. For the blood and skin samples, reverse transcription of TCR RNA was done with SuperScript IV along with alpha and beta constant region primers. An oligonucleotide carrying the Illumina SP2 primer and a UMI was ligated to the 3' end of the cDNA by means of T4 RNA ligase 1. To prevent hairpin formation, the 12-nucleotide UMI was made up of two random hexamers with an eight-base spacer between them. From the second PCR onward, TCR alpha and beta chain libraries were processed separately and dual indexed for multiplexing. After pooling, the indexed libraries were analyzed by capillary electrophoresis and sequenced on either an Illumina MiSeq or NextSeq. PhiX DNA at about 4.5-8% was spiked into libraries to increase base diversity and improve cluster recognition. In the authors' own workflow: UMIs were extracted from read 2 by Demultiplexor and combined with the TCR sequence from read 1, and reads were split according to sample indices. V and J genes and V-J junctions were identified by Decombinator, and each TCR was assigned a five-part identifier that included V and J deletions. Collapsinator relied on UMIs to correct both sequencing errors and PCR amplification heterogeneity, producing a UMI-based abundance for each TCR. CDR3Translator converted identifiers to nucleotide sequence, translated to amino acids, and extracted CDR3 regions using terminal motifs. After normalization to the amount of input RNA, error-corrected alpha and beta TCR counts from blood and skin were compared. TCRdb reran the public reads through fastp at Q25 and MiXCR, keeping productive beta chains. CDR3 protein duplicates are merged, each entry listing the most common genes and DNA. The V and J calls and clone size are TCRdb's, not the authors'. Counted in this sample were some 26,000 distinct CDR3 sequences; 4% to 6.5% of them appeared once. The ten top clones hold under 8% of the sample.

This clonotype appeared many times. It has no known antigen specificity. No base-level quality is on record; no much larger clone is a single base apart. Overall study outcomes, separate from this receptor: The RNA-based method was acknowledged as potentially sensitive to TCR transcript changes with T cell activation and differentiation.

The study described a robust, sensitive protocol for amplifying, sequencing and analyzing TCRs, using 3' ligation of a UMI-containing oligonucleotide to TCR cDNA. Whole blood analysis involved drawing over 2 ml of peripheral blood from adult healthy volunteers into Tempus tubes and then extracting RNA following the manufacturer's instructions. Before reverse transcription, total RNA that had not been cell sorted was treated with RQ1 DNase, with a target input of about 1 to 1000 ng. Libraries were prepared from skin biopsies and whole blood to test how robust the pipeline was in samples where T cells are a minority population. The source material was blood. The TCR originated in an adult in good health.

The DNA sequence reads TGTGCCAGCAGTTTACCGCCCGCCGAGCAGTACTTC. Its coded protein is CASSLPPAEQYF. The rearrangement combines TRBV12-3 or TRBV12-4 with TRBJ2-7, with no confident D gene call. The CDR3 holds 12 amino acids from the cysteine to the phenylalanine. The CDR3 DNA has 36 bases and is translated from base 1. V lost 2 bases and J lost 6 bases; the stretch between them is 8 bases long.